What follows is one T cell receptor (beta chain) and its context. Its antigen is not known. The PCR used 60 Vbeta and 13 Jbeta primers. Method: immunoSEQ multiplex PCR; TCRdb's copy keeps in-frame clones and lacks some. This repertoire includes roughly 50,000 clones. This entry is derived from a study of cytomegalovirus exposure and HLA in healthy donors. Study-wide findings and caveats: Sequencing likely caused a cluster of highly shared sequence variants.

Germline lookup yields CDR1 KGHSH and CDR2 LQKENI. V was shortened by 3 bases and J by 4 bases, with 9 bases between the two germline ends. The CDR3 runs to 14 residues. Sequenced material: PBMCs. The clonotype comes from a woman aged 60 to 75 in good health and CMV-seropositive. This chain connects TRBV18 to TRBJ1-4; TRBD1 is a possible D gene (5 bases). The CDR3 nucleotides are TGTGCCAGCTCACCTGACAGATTTAATGAAAAACTGTTTTTT. Amino acid sequence: CASSPDRFNEKLFF.